The next 18 T cell receptor beta chains were all read from a single sample in a study of molecular identifiers for immune sequencing clone quantification. TCRdb re-derived calls from the PCR reads in MiXCR, one entry per CDR3 protein. The sample records around 300,000 distinct CDR3 sequences, roughly a quarter being singletons. The sample consisted of naive CD8+ T cells from blood, with Jurkat cell RNA spiked in. Subset: FACS-sorted CD8+CD4-CCR7+CD45RA+ naive T cells. The receptors were gathered from a human donor in good health. Some libraries in this study had Jurkat cell RNA spiked in.

This clonotype was detected many times. The chain employs TRBV12-3 or TRBV12-4 and TRBJ2-7; D is possibly TRBD2 (6 bases). CDR3 length: 12 amino acids. V was shortened by 6 bases and J by 0 bases, with 6 bases between the two germline ends. This CDR3 is CASSGGSYEQYF. In DNA, the CDR3 is TGTGCCAGCAGCGGGGGCTCCTACGAGCAGTACTTC.

This chain uses TRBV6-5 with TRBJ2-4, with D perhaps given as TRBD1 or TRBD2 (5 bases each). This CDR3 region has 13 residues. V was clipped by 6 bases and J by 8 bases, with 14 bases between them. Germline assignment: CDR1 MNHEY and CDR2 SVGAGI. The CDR3 DNA reads TGTGCCAGCAGCCCGGGACCTGCGGACATTCAGTACTTC. Protein: CASSPGPADIQYF.

The rearrangement links TRBV30 to TRBJ2-5; D not certain. The CDR3 runs 14 residues. Trimming removed 4 bases at V and 3 bases at J, with 15 bases between. Per germline, CDR1 GTSNPN and CDR2 SVGIG (reference sequence). DNA for the CDR3: TGTGCCTGGACCCCGGGCTCAAGAGAAGAGACCCAGTACTTC. It encodes CAWTPGSREETQYF.

The chain couples TRBV19 to TRBJ2-7; 8 positions match TRBD1. V was pared by 4 bases and J by 3 bases, with 5 bases of the junction left unmatched. This CDR3 region has 14 residues. Germline values: CDR1 LNHDA, CDR2 SQIVND (reference sequence). The CDR3 coding sequence is TGTGCCAGTAGTACGGACAGGGAGAACTACGAGCAGTACTTC. Its translation: CASSTDRENYEQYF.

A few counts support this clonotype. The rearrangement joins TRBV20-1 to TRBJ2-7; 9 nucleotides match TRBD2. CDR1 DFQATT and CDR2 SNEGSKA come from the germline V gene (reference sequence). The ends lost 5 bases at V and 6 bases at J; junction bases unmatched: 20. The CDR3 is 17 residues long. Here the CDR3 DNA reads TGCAGTGCTCATATCTTGACTAGCGGCCTTTCAGAGGGCGAGCAGTACTTC. This gives the protein CSAHILTSGLSEGEQYF.

V usage is TRBV19 and J usage is TRBJ2-1, with D uncertain. The CDR3 covers 16 residues. Germline CDR1 reads LNHDA; CDR2 reads SQIVND (reference sequence). V was clipped by 4 bases and J by 8 bases, with 21 bases between them. CDR3 DNA sequence: TGTGCCAGTAGTACGCGGACGCAATTGCGTCTTGATGAGCAGTTCTTC. Translation gives CASSTRTQLRLDEQFF.

Here the CDR3 reads CASSNPGLLYNEQFF. As DNA, the CDR3 is TGTGCCAGCAGTAACCCGGGACTACTCTACAATGAGCAGTTCTTC. This chain links TRBV6-2 or TRBV6-3 with TRBJ2-1; 7 bases map to TRBD2. This CDR3 is built from 15 residues. Germline V gene lookup returns CDR1 MNHEY and CDR2 SVGEGT. V lost 5 bases, J lost 3 bases, and 7 bases stayed unmatched.

As regards this clonotype: A much larger clone differs by one base, so this may be a read error. V and J are TRBV29-1 and TRBJ1-1; tentatively, D is TRBD1 (6 bases). The V and J ends lost 6 bases and 4 bases respectively, with 15 bases between them. CDR1 and CDR2 from the germline V gene are SQVTM and ANQGSEA. This CDR3 is 13 amino acids long. CDR3 coding DNA: TGCAGCGTCCTAGACAGGTTTAGCACTGAAGCTTTCTTT. It translates to CSVLDRFSTEAFF.

This clonotype has ten or more counts. V and J are TRBV20-1 and TRBJ2-5; D remains unclear. Germline V lookup: CDR1 DFQATT, CDR2 SNEGSKA (reference sequence). The germline V and J ends were trimmed by 5 bases and 2 bases, with 12 bases remaining between them. The CDR3 sequence is 13 residues long. DNA of the CDR3: TGCAGTGCTCGATTGGTCCTACAAGAGACCCAGTACTTC. The encoded protein is CSARLVLQETQYF.

A word on this clonotype: The junction differs from germline at one of its ends, possibly a read error. The chain carries TRBV7-9 and TRBJ1-5; TRBD1 might be the D (5 bases). CDR1 and CDR2 (germline): SEHNR, FQNEAQ (reference sequence). The CDR3 totals 13 residues. In nucleotides, the CDR3 is TGTGCCAGCAGCCCAGGGTGGAATCTGCCCCAGCATTTT. Its protein product is CASSPGWNLPQHF.

Details on this clonotype: Given a much more abundant clone one base away, this may be a read error. The rearrangement links TRBV7-6 to TRBJ1-3; 7 bases align to TRBD1. Germline CDR1 and CDR2: SGHVS and FNYEAQ. Losses at the gene ends were 0 bases for V and 2 bases for J; bases not matched to a gene: 7. There are 17 residues in the CDR3. The CDR3 is CASSLALGQRTGNTIYF. CDR3 nucleotides: TGTGCCAGCAGCTTAGCTCTGGGACAGAGGACTGGAAACACCATATATTTT.

The rearrangement joins TRBV25-1 to TRBJ2-3; no reliable D call. The CDR3 spans 14 residues. Trimming removed 1 base from V and 1 base from J, with 6 bases in between. The germline V gene has CDR1 MGHDK and CDR2 SYGVNS. The chain's CDR3 is CASSEWLGTDTQYF. CDR3 bases: TGTGCCAGCAGTGAATGGCTAGGCACAGATACGCAGTATTTT. The full variable domain, in which reference TRBV25-1 and TRBJ2-3 provide the parts outside the CDR3, is EADIYQTPRYLVIGTGKKITLECSQTMGHDKMYWYQQDPGMELHLIHYSYGVNSTEKGDLSSESTVSRIRTEHFPLTLESARPSHTSQYLCASSEWLGTDTQYFGPGTRLTVL.

This clonotype was detected ten times or more. This rearrangement joins TRBV29-1 to TRBJ1-3; D uncertain. Germline lookup yields CDR1 SQVTM and CDR2 ANQGSEA. The CDR3 has 14 residues. The V end lost 4 bases, the J end lost 4 bases, and 14 bases lay between the germline ends. The CDR3 here is CSVGEADLGNTIYF. In DNA form, the CDR3 reads TGCAGCGTTGGTGAGGCTGACTTGGGAAACACCATATATTTT.

This clonotype was counted only a few times. The chain joins TRBV14 to TRBJ2-6, with 8 bases lining up with TRBD1. Trimming removed 5 bases from V and 7 bases from J; junction bases left unmatched: 7. CDR1 and CDR2 (germline): SGHDN, FVKESK. This CDR3 is 15 amino acids long. Here the CDR3 reads CASSYGQGSANVLTF. CDR3 in DNA: TGTGCCAGCAGCTACGGACAGGGATCTGCCAACGTCCTGACTTTC.

Notes on this clonotype: This may be a read error: a much more frequent sequence differs by one nucleotide. The chain has TRBV29-1 and TRBJ2-7, with D perhaps matching TRBD2 (6 bases). Germline-derived CDR1 and CDR2 are SQVTM and ANQGSEA. There are 12 residues in the CDR3. CDR3 in amino acids: CGVLGGSYEQYF. CDR3 nucleotide sequence: TGCGGCGTTTTGGGGGGATCCTACGAGCAGTACTTC.

The chain links TRBV30 to TRBJ1-5; 7 nucleotides agree with TRBD1. V dropped 2 bases and J dropped 7; count of bases not matched to a gene: 5. The CDR3 sequence is 13 residues long. Germline-derived CDR1 and CDR2 are GTSNPN and SVGIG (reference sequence). CDR3: CAWSTGAGQPQHF. CDR3 DNA sequence: TGTGCCTGGAGTACAGGGGCCGGGCAGCCCCAGCATTTT.

To note about this clonotype: A much larger clonotype is one base distant, so this may be a read error. The V call is TRBV5-4, the J call TRBJ2-5, with unresolved D. The CDR3 contains 14 residues. CDR1 SGHNT and CDR2 YYREEE come from the germline V gene (reference sequence). Trimming pared 0 bases from V and 0 bases from J, leaving 6 bases between. Here the CDR3 reads CASSLADDQETQYF. Written as DNA, the CDR3 is TGTGCCAGCAGCTTGGCGGATGACCAAGAGACCCAGTACTTC.

This clonotype was detected ten times or more. V usage is TRBV5-1 and J usage is TRBJ1-4, with TRBD1 as a possible D gene (5 bases). Germline V gene lookup returns CDR1 SGHRS and CDR2 YFSETQ. Between the trimmed V and J ends, which lost 5 bases and 5 bases, there was a span of 13 bases. This CDR3 is built from 14 residues. CDR3: CASRRDGRNEKLFF. Written as DNA, the CDR3 is TGCGCCAGCAGACGGGACGGACGAAATGAAAAACTGTTTTTT.